Presented here are 30 T cell receptor beta chains from one specimen sequenced in a study of CD8 T cells in Susac syndrome. An input of roughly 0.5 to 1 ug of RNA was subjected to reverse transcription using random hexamers. TCRdb re-called the immunoSEQ multiplex PCR reads with MiXCR, one entry per CDR3 protein. Here the sample spans some 210,000 distinct CDR3 sequences, less than 95% being singletons. Sequenced input: CD4+ T cells from PBMCs. These receptors were collected from a human donor with Susac syndrome.

J is TRBJ2-7 and V is TRBV30; D perhaps matches TRBD2 (6 bases). V dropped 2 bases and J dropped 2 bases, with 13 bases sitting between them. The CDR3 runs 14 residues. CDR1 GTSNPN and CDR2 SVGIG come from the germline V gene (reference sequence). The CDR3 region is CAWSMPGVTYEQYF. The CDR3 bases are TGTGCCTGGAGTATGCCGGGGGTGACCTACGAGCAGTACTTC. The full variable domain, with the rest looked up from reference TRBV30 and TRBJ2-7, is SQTIHQWPATLVQPVGSPLSLECTVEGTSNPNLYWYRQAAGRGLQLLFYSVGIGQISSEVPQNLSASRPQDRQFILSSKKLLLSDSGFYLCAWSMPGVTYEQYFGPGTRLTVT.

V usage is TRBV29-1 and J usage is TRBJ2-1; 7 positions agree with TRBD1. V shed 7 bases and J 6 bases; nucleotides not matched to a gene: 3. Germline assignment: CDR1 SQVTM and CDR2 ANQGSEA. The CDR3 runs 11 residues. CDR3 residues: CSADRVNEQFF. Here the CDR3 DNA reads TGCAGCGCCGACAGGGTCAATGAGCAGTTCTTC.

V gene TRBV9 combines with J gene TRBJ2-7; tentatively, D is TRBD2 (7 bases). Germline V gene data show CDR1 as SGDLS and CDR2 as YYNGEE. V shed 4 bases and J shed 4 bases, with 15 bases lying between them. This CDR3 is 14 amino acids long. The CDR3 DNA follows: TGTGCCAGCAGCCCCTCCGGGGGGCCTTACGAGCAGTACTTC. Translating gives CASSPSGGPYEQYF.

The chain recombines TRBV30 with TRBJ2-1; D might be TRBD1 (6 bases). V was pared by 0 bases and J by 9 bases, with 12 bases between. CDR1 is GTSNPN and CDR2 is SVGIG in the germline V gene (reference sequence). The CDR3 sequence is 13 residues long. The CDR3 DNA reads as TGTGCCTGGAGTGTACAGGGCTTGGGTGAGCAGTTCTTC. Translated, it gives CAWSVQGLGEQFF.

The V and J genes are TRBV5-4 and TRBJ2-7, with TRBD2 as a possible D gene (6 bases). CDR1 is SGHNT, CDR2 YYREEE, per germline (reference sequence). The CDR3 runs 15 residues. V lost 0 bases, J lost 7 bases, and 17 bases lay in between. The CDR3: CASSLGGRGPLEQYF. The CDR3 nucleotides read TGTGCCAGCAGCTTGGGCGGGCGGGGCCCGTTAGAGCAGTACTTC.

The V gene is TRBV9, the J gene TRBJ2-7, with TRBD1 matching over 9 bases. V lost 2 bases and J lost 5; bases outside the gene matches: 5. CDR3 size: 14 residues. In germline, CDR1 is SGDLS, CDR2 YYNGEE. CDR3 DNA sequence: TGTGCCAGCAGCGTTACAGGGGGCAACAACGAGCAGTACTTC. It translates to CASSVTGGNNEQYF.

The rearrangement joins TRBV20-1 to TRBJ2-5; 10 bases are shared with TRBD2. CDR3 size: 17 residues. Germline assignment: CDR1 DFQATT and CDR2 SNEGSKA (reference sequence). Trimming took 6 bases from V and 4 from J; bases not matched to a gene: 17. As DNA, the CDR3 is TGCAGTGCCCAAACAGGGGAAGCGGGGGGGTCGGCAGAGACCCAGTACTTC. It is translated as CSAQTGEAGGSAETQYF.

The chain has TRBV5-1 and TRBJ1-2, with no clear D. CDR1 and CDR2 (germline): SGHRS, YFSETQ. V was cut by 2 bases and J by 0 bases, with 14 bases left in between. This CDR3 is 16 amino acids long. CDR3 region: CASSLRSTTTNYGYTF. The CDR3 DNA reads TGCGCCAGCAGCTTAAGGTCAACGACAACTAACTATGGCTACACCTTC.

The rearrangement uses TRBV29-1 and TRBJ2-1, with TRBD1 matching 8 bases. The CDR3 sequence is 14 residues long. Per the germline V gene, CDR1 is SQVTM and CDR2 is ANQGSEA. The V segment lost 6 bases and the J segment 3 bases; nucleotides outside the gene matches: 7. Here the CDR3 DNA reads TGCAGCGTGGTACAGGGGGGAATCTACAATGAGCAGTTCTTC. Its translation: CSVVQGGIYNEQFF.

Here the CDR3 reads CASSLARGRETQYF. The CDR3, as DNA: TGTGCCAGCAGCTTAGCGCGGGGGAGGGAGACCCAGTACTTC. V gene TRBV7-9 combines with J gene TRBJ2-5; TRBD2 agrees at 7 bases. The CDR3 totals 14 residues. J gave up 5 bases and V 0 bases, and 3 bases lay outside the gene matches. Germline V CDR1 and CDR2: SEHNR, FQNEAQ (reference sequence).

This chain uses TRBV20-1 with TRBJ1-4; D possibly corresponds to TRBD1 (5 bases). From germline, CDR1 is DFQATT and CDR2 SNEGSKA (reference sequence). The CDR3 loop spans 12 amino acids. Deletions cut 4 bases from V and 7 bases from J, with 10 bases between. CDR3 amino acids: CSAIGDPEKLFF. CDR3 nucleotides: TGCAGTGCTATAGGGGACCCTGAAAAACTGTTTTTT.

The chain links TRBV12-3 or TRBV12-4 to TRBJ1-6; D possibly corresponds to TRBD1 (6 bases). The CDR3 has 16 residues. V was trimmed by 2 bases and J by 7 bases, leaving 15 bases between them. As DNA, the CDR3 is TGTGCCAGCAGTTTACTGGGGGGGGCACGAAATTCACCCCTCCACTTT. Amino acid sequence: CASSLLGGARNSPLHF.

The V call is TRBV20-1, the J call TRBJ2-1, with 9 positions matching TRBD2. CDR3 length: 16 amino acids. Germline assignment: CDR1 DFQATT and CDR2 SNEGSKA (reference sequence). The trim removed 3 bases at V and 6 bases at J, leaving 12 bases unmatched. The CDR3 here is CSASRARGGQVNEQFF. Written as DNA, the CDR3 is TGCAGTGCTAGTCGCGCGCGGGGGGGCCAAGTCAATGAGCAGTTCTTC.

V usage is TRBV6-6 and J usage is TRBJ2-1; no reliable D call. Between the trimmed V and J ends, which lost 2 bases and 4 bases, there was a span of 9 bases. CDR3 length equals 14 residues. CDR1 MNHNY and CDR2 SVGAGI come from the germline V gene (reference sequence). The CDR3 DNA reads TGTGCCAGCAGTTACAGCTCCTTGTACAATGAGCAGTTCTTC. It is translated as CASSYSSLYNEQFF.

The chain carries TRBV6-5 and TRBJ2-2; 11 nucleotides line up with TRBD2. Per the germline V gene, CDR1 is MNHEY and CDR2 is SVGAGI. V lost 0 bases and J lost 4; bases outside the gene matches: 7. The CDR3 loop spans 18 amino acids. The CDR3 DNA reads TGTGCCAGCAGTTACTCATCCACACTAGCGGGGGTCACCGGGGAGCTGTTTTTT. Its protein product is CASSYSSTLAGVTGELFF.

This chain uses TRBV3-1 with TRBJ2-1; 9 bases align to TRBD1. CDR3 size: 15 residues. Germline-derived CDR1 and CDR2 are LGHDT and YNNKEL (reference sequence). V gave up 6 bases and J gave up 7 bases; unmatched junction bases: 10. CDR3 coding DNA: TGTGCCAGCAGGCACGCAGCCGGGACAGGGAATGAGCAGTTCTTC. It codes for CASRHAAGTGNEQFF.

The rearrangement uses TRBV11-2 and TRBJ2-1, with 7 bases identical to TRBD2. The CDR3 covers 17 residues. V lost 1 base to trimming and J lost 0 bases; unmatched junction nucleotides: 6. Germline values: CDR1 SGHAT, CDR2 FQNNGV. This CDR3 reads CASSLARGMSSYNEQFF. In DNA, the CDR3 is TGTGCCAGCAGCTTAGCGCGGGGGATGAGCTCCTACAATGAGCAGTTCTTC.

The chain combines TRBV20-1 with TRBJ2-5; 12 bases align to TRBD2. The CDR3 runs 14 residues. CDR1 is DFQATT, CDR2 SNEGSKA, per germline (reference sequence). After removal of 2 bases from V and 6 bases from J, the junction contained 4 bases not matched to a gene. The CDR3 nucleotides read TGCAGTGCTAGATCTAGCGGGGGGGAACAGACCCAGTACTTC. This translates into CSARSSGGEQTQYF.

This chain connects TRBV19 to TRBJ1-6; perhaps TRBD1 as D (5 bases). CDR1 is LNHDA and CDR2 is SQIVND in the germline V gene (reference sequence). Deletions cut 5 bases from V and 9 bases from J, with 14 bases between. The CDR3 extends over 14 amino acids. CDR3 amino acids: CASSLGQRGSPLHF. CDR3 nucleotide sequence: TGTGCCAGTAGTCTGGGCCAAAGGGGTTCACCCCTCCACTTT. Complete variable domain (other parts from reference TRBV19 and TRBJ1-6): DGGITQSPKYLFRKEGQNVTLSCEQNLNHDAMYWYRQDPGQGLRLIYYSQIVNDFQKGDIAEGYSVSREKKESFPLTVTSAQKNPTAFYLCASSLGQRGSPLHFGNGTRLTVT.

The chain couples TRBV5-1 to TRBJ2-7; D call uncertain. Germline V gene lookup returns CDR1 SGHRS and CDR2 YFSETQ. CDR3 length equals 14 residues. Trimming stripped 1 base from V and 2 bases from J, with 10 bases between. The CDR3 loop reads CASSLSANAYEQYF. The CDR3 DNA reads as TGCGCCAGCAGCTTGTCGGCAAACGCCTACGAGCAGTACTTC.

The V call is TRBV6-2 or TRBV6-3, the J call TRBJ2-2; D uncertain. CDR1 MNHEY and CDR2 SVGEGT come from the germline V gene. With 11 bases removed from V and 4 bases from J, the gap between germline ends came to 11 bases. The CDR3 is 12 amino acids. In DNA form, the CDR3 reads TGTGCCTCCCACACTACCACCGGGGAGCTGTTTTTT. Its translation: CASHTTTGELFF.

The chain is built from TRBV5-1 and TRBJ2-7; TRBD2 aligns across 11 bases. From germline, CDR1 is SGHRS and CDR2 YFSETQ. Losses at the gene ends were 4 bases for V and 4 bases for J; bases not matched to a gene: 7. This CDR3 region has 15 residues. The CDR3 region is CASSGLTSGVYEQYF. The DNA of the CDR3 is TGCGCCAGCAGCGGGCTGACTAGCGGGGTATACGAGCAGTACTTC. The whole variable domain, remainder taken from reference TRBV5-1 and TRBJ2-7, is KAGVTQTPRYLIKTRGQQVTLSCSPISGHRSVSWYQQTPGQGLQFLFEYFSETQRNKGNFPGRFSGRQFSNSRSEMNVSTLELGDSALYLCASSGLTSGVYEQYFGPGTRLTVT.

V gene TRBV30 combines with J gene TRBJ1-2; 7 positions match TRBD1. The CDR3 is 14 residues long. Trimming at V came to 3 bases and at J to 0 bases, leaving 4 bases not matched to a gene. Germline loops: CDR1 GTSNPN, CDR2 SVGIG (reference sequence). DNA of the CDR3: TGTGCCTGGAGCCGGGACAGAGCTAACTATGGCTACACCTTC. Amino acids: CAWSRDRANYGYTF.

This clonotype was counted only a few times. V usage is TRBV6-2 or TRBV6-3 and J usage is TRBJ2-7, with D uncertain. With 5 bases removed from V and 0 bases from J, the gap between germline ends came to 11 bases. The CDR3 runs 14 residues. Germline V CDR1 and CDR2: MNHEY, SVGEGT. CDR3: CASSPPGPSYEQYF. CDR3 in DNA: TGTGCCAGCAGTCCCCCCGGACCCTCCTACGAGCAGTACTTC.

This sequence joins TRBV12-3 or TRBV12-4 and TRBJ1-2, with D maybe TRBD1 (5 bases). The CDR3 consists of 14 residues. V was trimmed by 7 bases and J by 4 bases, leaving 16 bases between them. The CDR3 DNA reads TGTGCCAGCATTCTCCCAGGGTCCCTCTATGGCTACACCTTC. Protein product: CASILPGSLYGYTF.

This sequence joins TRBV20-1 and TRBJ1-6, with D perhaps matching TRBD1 (5 bases). This CDR3 spans 14 amino acids. In germline, CDR1 is DFQATT, CDR2 SNEGSKA (reference sequence). The V and J ends lost 5 bases and 8 bases respectively, with 16 bases between them. The CDR3 sequence: CSAAQAGKDSPLHF. CDR3 nucleotide sequence: TGCAGTGCTGCTCAGGCAGGGAAAGATTCACCCCTCCACTTT.

The rearrangement uses TRBV3-1 and TRBJ1-2; unclear D gene. Germline V lookup: CDR1 LGHDT, CDR2 YNNKEL (reference sequence). The V end was cut by 1 base, the J end by 8 bases, with 11 bases between. The length of the CDR3 is 13 residues. The CDR3 region is CASSQVSDGGYTF. DNA for the CDR3: TGTGCCAGCAGCCAAGTCAGTGACGGAGGCTACACCTTC.

This clonotype was observed a few times. The chain recombines TRBV11-2 with TRBJ2-5, with TRBD2 matching 7 bases. J lost 4 bases, V lost 5 bases, and 10 bases had no gene match. The length of the CDR3 is 15 residues. Germline CDR1 SGHAT, CDR2 FQNNGV. CDR3: CASSLAGGKGETQYF. For the CDR3, the DNA is TGTGCCAGCAGCCTCGCCGGGGGGAAGGGAGAGACCCAGTACTTC.

The chain carries TRBV20-1 and TRBJ2-7; 8 nucleotides line up with TRBD1. The CDR3 totals 11 residues. Unmatched junction bases numbered 2, after V lost 5 bases and J lost 5 bases. CDR1 is DFQATT, CDR2 SNEGSKA, per germline (reference sequence). CDR3 residues: CSADRGHEQYF. CDR3 in DNA: TGCAGTGCTGACAGGGGACACGAGCAGTACTTC.

The V call is TRBV20-1, the J call TRBJ2-5, with 11 bases lining up with TRBD2. The CDR3 is 18 amino acids. Losses at the gene ends were 6 bases for V and 2 bases for J; bases not matched to a gene: 17. The germline CDR1 and CDR2 sequences are DFQATT and SNEGSKA (reference sequence). In nucleotides, the CDR3 is TGCAGTGCCGACGAGGGTGTAGCGGGGGGGCAGGGGCAAGAGACCCAGTACTTC. It codes for CSADEGVAGGQGQETQYF.